This T cell receptor (beta chain) derives from a study of post-analysis software for immune sequencing data. cDNA libraries for TCR beta contained unique molecular identifiers. T cells numbering roughly 1 to 10 million gave rise to 450,000 to 550,000 cDNA molecules. MiXCR was run by TCRdb on the PCR reads, yielding one entry per CDR3 protein. This table holds hundreds of thousands of distinct CDR3 sequences, about 50% found once. Findings and caveats of the study: Under the F measure, samples that were prepared in one batch clustered strongly together. Compared against controls, patients with multiple sclerosis displayed significantly lower normalized Chao1 diversity. Among 4 or 5 TRBV segments more frequent in patients than controls were TRBV5-6, TRBV5-1 and TRBV20-1.

This CDR3 contains 16 residues. As to this clonotype: What it binds is unknown.

The receptor was isolated from a girl between 5 and 17 years old with multiple sclerosis. V usage is TRBV12-3 or TRBV12-4 and J usage is TRBJ2-1; no clear D gene. The J call is in doubt because the DNA end fits TRBJ2-7 better. Sample: blood. Here the CDR3 reads CASSSPGGSSYNEQYF. DNA for the CDR3: TGTGCCAGCAGTTCCCCGGGCGGAAGCTCCTACAATGAGCAGTACTTC.